The 8 T cell receptor beta chains below were found in one sample sequenced in a study of beta chain features in type 1 diabetes. No antigens are known for them. Points from the study as a whole: Moderately but significantly shorter TCRB CDR3s were found in Type 1 diabetes patients in all four CD4+ subsets.

Expressed TCRB transcripts were sequenced because the entire RNA isolate underwent reverse transcription. The method was immunoSEQ multiplex PCR; TCRdb's version includes in-frame clones alone and lacks a portion of them. In the table there are 240,000 or so clones, around 14% of which are singletons. The sample consisted of naive CD4+ T cells from blood. The origin of the receptors is a man in his thirties or forties with type 1 diabetes.

This rearrangement joins TRBV11-2 to TRBJ1-1, with D possibly TRBD1 on 6 matching bases. Trimming removed 5 bases at V and 5 bases at J, with 15 bases between. This CDR3 contains 14 residues. Germline V gives CDR1 SGHAT, CDR2 FQNNGV. The CDR3 sequence is CASSVTGFGTEAFF. The CDR3 region has the DNA TGTGCCAGCAGCGTCACAGGGTTCGGGACTGAAGCTTTCTTT.

The rearrangement joins TRBV5-6 to TRBJ2-3; weak D call: TRBD2 (6 bases). The CDR3 extends over 12 amino acids. Between the trimmed V and J ends, which lost 4 bases and 4 bases, there was a span of 7 bases. CDR1 is SGHDT, CDR2 YYEEEE, per germline. This CDR3 is CASSRDSDTQYF. DNA of the CDR3: TGTGCCAGCAGCCGGGACTCAGATACGCAGTATTTT. Full variable domain (missing parts from reference TRBV5-6 and TRBJ2-3): DAGVTQSPTHLIKTRGQQVTLRCSPKSGHDTVSWYQQALGQGPQFIFQYYEEEERQRGNFPDRFSGHQFPNYSSELNVNALLLGDSALYLCASSRDSDTQYFGPGTRLTVL.

The CDR3 nucleotides read TGTGCCAGTAGTATACCCCCCCGGGGAAGCGGTCAGCCCCAGCATTTT. It is translated as CASSIPPRGSGQPQHF. The V gene is TRBV19, the J gene TRBJ1-5; the D is unclear. There are 16 residues in the CDR3. Per germline, CDR1 LNHDA and CDR2 SQIVND (reference sequence). Trimming cost V 2 bases and J 6 bases, with 17 bases left between them.

This clone appeared a few times. The rearrangement joins TRBV5-1 to TRBJ2-5; 13 bases map to TRBD2. V trimming: 3 bases; J trimming: 7 bases; junction bases outside the gene matches: 15. There are 18 residues in the CDR3. CDR1 is SGHRS, CDR2 YFSETQ, per germline. The CDR3 spells CASSSRIRTSGGAGTQYF. Here the CDR3 DNA reads TGCGCCAGCAGCTCCCGTATTCGGACTAGCGGGGGAGCAGGGACCCAGTACTTC.

This clone came up a few times. The chain combines TRBV6-6 with TRBJ1-5; no reliable D call. The V gene's germline CDR1 is MNHNY and CDR2 SVGAGI (reference sequence). The germline V and J ends were trimmed by 5 bases and 5 bases, with 7 bases remaining between them. This CDR3 comprises 12 residues. The CDR3 here is CASSGADQPQHF. In DNA form, the CDR3 reads TGTGCCAGCAGTGGAGCGGATCAGCCCCAGCATTTT.

This clone was observed a handful of times. The chain carries TRBV29-1 and TRBJ2-5, with TRBD1 as a possible D gene (6 bases). Germline CDR1 SQVTM, CDR2 ANQGSEA. Trimming pared 4 bases from V and 5 bases from J, leaving 11 bases between. The CDR3 runs to 12 residues. The CDR3 sequence is CSVVGAGETQYF. CDR3 coding DNA: TGCAGCGTTGTGGGGGCTGGCGAGACCCAGTACTTC.

In DNA, the CDR3 is TGTGCCAGCAGCATGGGAGCTAGCGGGGGCGCCTACGAGCAGTACTTC. Translating it yields CASSMGASGGAYEQYF. The V gene is TRBV5-4, the J gene TRBJ2-7, with TRBD2 identical over 10 bases. The CDR3 is 16 residues long. Germline loops: CDR1 SGHNT, CDR2 YYREEE (reference sequence). J was trimmed by 2 bases and V by 4 bases; bases with no gene match: 9.

The genes are TRBV4-1 and TRBJ2-2, with 9 bases fitting TRBD1. In germline, CDR1 is MGHRA, CDR2 YSYEKL. J gave up 6 bases and V 4 bases, and 3 bases lay outside the gene matches. The CDR3 has 14 residues. CDR3 coding DNA: TGCGCCAGCAGCCGACAGGGGGGCCCCGGGGAGCTGTTTTTT. Translated, it gives CASSRQGGPGELFF.